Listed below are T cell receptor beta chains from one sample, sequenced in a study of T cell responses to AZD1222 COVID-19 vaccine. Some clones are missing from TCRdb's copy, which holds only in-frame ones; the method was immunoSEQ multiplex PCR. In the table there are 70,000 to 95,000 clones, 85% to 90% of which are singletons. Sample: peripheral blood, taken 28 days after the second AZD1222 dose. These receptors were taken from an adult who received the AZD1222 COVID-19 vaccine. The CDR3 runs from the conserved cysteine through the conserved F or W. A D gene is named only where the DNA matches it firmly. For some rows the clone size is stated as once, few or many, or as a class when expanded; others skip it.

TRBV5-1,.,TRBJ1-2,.,TGCGCCAGCAGCTTGGGGCAGGGGCATCGGGGCTACACCTTC,CASSLGQGHRGYTF
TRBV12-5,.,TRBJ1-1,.,TGTGCTAGTGGTTTGGGGGCAGGGAAAGCTTTCTTT,CASGLGAGKAFF
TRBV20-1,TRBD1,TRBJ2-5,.,TGCAGTGCTACCTACAGGGGTCGCCAGTACTTC,CSATYRGRQYF
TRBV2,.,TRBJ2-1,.,TGTGCCAGCAGTGTGGAGGGGGCAGGGAACAATGAGCAGTTCTTC,CASSVEGAGNNEQFF
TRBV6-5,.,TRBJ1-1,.,TGTGCCAGCAGTTACTCCGCAGGGATTGGTTATACTGAAGCTTTCTTT,CASSYSAGIGYTEAFF
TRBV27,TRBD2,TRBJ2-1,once,TGTGCCAGCAGTCTAGCGGGGGGCTACAATGAGCAGTTCTTC,CASSLAGGYNEQFF
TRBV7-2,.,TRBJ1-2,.,TGTGCCAGCAGCTTTTACAGGGCAGCTAACTATGGCTACACCTTC,CASSFYRAANYGYTF
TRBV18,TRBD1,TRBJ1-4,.,TGTGCCAGCTCACAAAGCAGCGGGACAGGGGTTGAAAAACTGTTTTTT,CASSQSSGTGVEKLFF
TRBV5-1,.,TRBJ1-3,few,TGCGCCAGCAGCCCGAATGGGGGCAAGGGTGGAAACACCATATATTTT,CASSPNGGKGGNTIYF
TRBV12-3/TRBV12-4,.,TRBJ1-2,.,TGTGCCAGCAGTTTCGGCAGAAACTATGGCTACACCTTC,CASSFGRNYGYTF
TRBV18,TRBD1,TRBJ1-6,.,TGTGCCAGCTCACCACTGGACAGGGGAAGCAAGGGCGGACCCCTCCACTTT,CASSPLDRGSKGGPLHF
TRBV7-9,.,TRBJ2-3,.,TGTGCCAGCAGCTTATTCCAGGGTGCAGATACGCAGTATTTT,CASSLFQGADTQYF
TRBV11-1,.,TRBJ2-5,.,TGTGCCAGCAGCTTAGCCATCGAGACCCAGTACTTC,CASSLAIETQYF
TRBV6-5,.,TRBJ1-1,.,TGTGCCAGCCGACCGACAGAGAACACTGAAGCTTTCTTT,CASRPTENTEAFF
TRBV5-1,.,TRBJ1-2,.,TGCGCCAGCAGCTACTCCGGGACAACTAACTATGGCTACACCTTC,CASSYSGTTNYGYTF
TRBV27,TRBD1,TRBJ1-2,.,TGTGCCAGCAGCTCACAGGGGGCCTTCGGCTATGGCTACACCTTC,CASSSQGAFGYGYTF
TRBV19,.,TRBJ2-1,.,TGTGCCAGTAGTATAGGCAGGGCCCATGAGCAGTTCTTC,CASSIGRAHEQFF
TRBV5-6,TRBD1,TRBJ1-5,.,TGTGCCAGCAGCTTAGGCCAGGGGGCGCTTCAGCCCCAGCATTTT,CASSLGQGALQPQHF
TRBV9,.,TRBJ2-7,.,TGTGCCAGCAGCTTCTTGCCGGTCGAAGGGACAATACCTGGCGAGCAGTACTTC,CASSFLPVEGTIPGEQYF
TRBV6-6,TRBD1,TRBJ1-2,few,TGTGCCAGCAGTCGAACAGGGGGACCTTATGCTAACTATGGCTACACCTTC,CASSRTGGPYANYGYTF
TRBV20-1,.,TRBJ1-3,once,TGCAGTGCTAGTCCGCAAGGCGAGACTGGAAACACCATATATTTT,CSASPQGETGNTIYF
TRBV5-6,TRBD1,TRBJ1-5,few,TGTGCCAGCAGCTTATCCGGGACAGGGTGGACTCAGCCCCAGCATTTT,CASSLSGTGWTQPQHF
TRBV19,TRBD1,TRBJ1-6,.,TGTGCCAGTAGCCTGGGACAGCCGGGTGGCTATAATTCACCCCTCCACTTT,CASSLGQPGGYNSPLHF
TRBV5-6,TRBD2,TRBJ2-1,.,TGTGCCAGCAGCTTGACCCTAGCGGGAGGTAAGCAGTTCTTC,CASSLTLAGGKQFF
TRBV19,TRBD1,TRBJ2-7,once,TGTGCCACTACAGGGGGAGGCGGCGAGCAGTACTTC,CATTGGGGEQYF
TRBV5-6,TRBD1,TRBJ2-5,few,TGTGCCAGCAGCCCGGACAGGGGGATTCAAGAGACCCAGTACTTC,CASSPDRGIQETQYF
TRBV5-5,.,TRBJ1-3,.,TGTGCCAGCAGCTTGGATGCCCGCTCTGGAAACACCATATATTTT,CASSLDARSGNTIYF
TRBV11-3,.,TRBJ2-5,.,TGTGCCAGCAGCCTCGAGGGGGGGGTTACGGAGACCCAGTACTTC,CASSLEGGVTETQYF
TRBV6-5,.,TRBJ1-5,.,TGTGCCAGCGGAGTGGATGGAGAGTGGACCCAGCATTTT,CASGVDGEWTQHF
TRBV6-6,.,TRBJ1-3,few,TGTGCCAGCAGTTACCGGGAGCTTTCTGGAAACACCATATATTTT,CASSYRELSGNTIYF
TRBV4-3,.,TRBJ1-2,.,TGCGCCAGCAGCCAAGGGCAGGGCCGCGGCTATGGCTACACCTTC,CASSQGQGRGYGYTF
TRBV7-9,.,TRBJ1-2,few,TGTGCCAGCAGCAAAAGGGACGGATTTTCTTATGGCTACACCTTC,CASSKRDGFSYGYTF
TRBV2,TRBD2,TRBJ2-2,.,TGTGCCAGCAGCCCAGCGGGAGTGAACACCGGGGAGCTGTTTTTT,CASSPAGVNTGELFF
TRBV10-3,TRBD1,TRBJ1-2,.,TGTGCTACCTGGGGACAGGGCCCCATCTATGGCTACACCTTC,CATWGQGPIYGYTF
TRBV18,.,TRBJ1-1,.,TGTGCCAGCTCCCCCGCGGGACGGTTTAACACTGAAGCTTTCTTT,CASSPAGRFNTEAFF
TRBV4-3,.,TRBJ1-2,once,TGCGCCAGCAGCCAAGAAACTGGGTTGGGTGGCTACACCTTC,CASSQETGLGGYTF
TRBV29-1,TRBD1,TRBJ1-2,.,TGCAGCGGCGGGACAGGGGGAAACTATGGCTACACCTTC,CSGGTGGNYGYTF
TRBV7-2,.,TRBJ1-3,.,TGTGCCAGCAGCCCCGGCGGAGGCTCTGGAAACACCATATATTTT,CASSPGGGSGNTIYF
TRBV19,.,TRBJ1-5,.,TGTGCCAGTATATCACAGGTAGTGGGCAATCAGCCCCAGCATTTT,CASISQVVGNQPQHF
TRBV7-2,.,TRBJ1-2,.,TGTGCCAGCAGTCCGGGCAGGGAGGATGGCTACACCTTC,CASSPGREDGYTF
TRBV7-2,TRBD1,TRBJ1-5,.,TGTGCCAGCAGCTCCATCGGGACAGGGGGGATTCAGCCCCAGCATTTT,CASSSIGTGGIQPQHF
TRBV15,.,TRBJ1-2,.,TGTGCCACCAGCAGAGATCGAAACTATGGCTACACCTTC,CATSRDRNYGYTF
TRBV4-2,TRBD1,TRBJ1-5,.,TGTGCCAGCAGCCAAGCGGTAGGTAAGGGGGCACGACAGCCCCAGCATTTT,CASSQAVGKGARQPQHF
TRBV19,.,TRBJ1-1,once,TGTGCCAGTAGCCGAGGGCCTGGGAGCACTGAAGCTTTCTTT,CASSRGPGSTEAFF
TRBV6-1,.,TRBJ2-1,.,TGTGCCAGCAGTGAAGCTAACATCTACAATGAGCAGTTCTTC,CASSEANIYNEQFF
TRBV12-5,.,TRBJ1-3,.,TGTGCTAGTGGTTCCCCAAAATGGGGAATTTCGGGAAACACCATATATTTT,CASGSPKWGISGNTIYF
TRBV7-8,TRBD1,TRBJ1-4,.,TGTGCCAGCTTCAGGGGGCCGGGTGAAAAACTGTTTTTT,CASFRGPGEKLFF
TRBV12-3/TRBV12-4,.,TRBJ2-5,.,TGTGCCAGCAGTCTCACGTACCAAGAGACCCAGTACTTC,CASSLTYQETQYF
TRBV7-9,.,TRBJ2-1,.,TGTGCCAGCAGCTTAAGATTGAGCGGAACCGACAATGAGCAGTTCTTC,CASSLRLSGTDNEQFF